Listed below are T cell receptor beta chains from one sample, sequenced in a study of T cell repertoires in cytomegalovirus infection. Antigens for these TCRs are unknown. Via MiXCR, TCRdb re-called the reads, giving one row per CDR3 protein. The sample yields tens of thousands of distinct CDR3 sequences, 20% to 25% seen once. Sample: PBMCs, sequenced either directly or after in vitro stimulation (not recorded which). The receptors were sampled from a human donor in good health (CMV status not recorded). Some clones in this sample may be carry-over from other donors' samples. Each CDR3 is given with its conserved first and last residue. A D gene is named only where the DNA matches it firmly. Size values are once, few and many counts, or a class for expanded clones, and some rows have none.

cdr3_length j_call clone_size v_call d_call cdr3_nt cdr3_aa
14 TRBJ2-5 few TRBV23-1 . TGCGCCAGCAGTCAATTTGTACCCCAAGAGACCCAGTACTTC CASSQFVPQETQYF
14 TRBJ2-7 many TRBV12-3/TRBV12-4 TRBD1 TGTGCCAGCAGCTCCGGGACAGGGTACATCGAGCAGTACTTC CASSSGTGYIEQYF
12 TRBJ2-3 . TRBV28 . TGTGCCAGCAGCGATGCCCTAGATACGCAGTATTTT CASSDALDTQYF
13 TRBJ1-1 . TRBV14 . TGTGCCAGCAGCCGGTGGGAGGACCGGGGAGCTTTCTTT CASSRWEDRGAFF
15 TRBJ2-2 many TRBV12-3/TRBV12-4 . TGTGCCAGCACTCGGCGGGCCGTTAACACCGGGGAGCTGTTTTTT CASTRRAVNTGELFF
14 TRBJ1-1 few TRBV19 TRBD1 TGTGCCAGTAGTATCGACAGGGAGGGCACTGAAGCTTTCTTT CASSIDREGTEAFF
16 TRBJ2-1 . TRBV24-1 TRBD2 TGTGCCACCAGTGATTCTAGCGGTCCCAAGTACAATGAGCAGTTCTTC CATSDSSGPKYNEQFF
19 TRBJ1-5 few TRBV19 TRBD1 TGTGCCAGTACCATAAGGGGGGGACAGAGACTTAATAGCAATCAGCCCCAGCATTTT CASTIRGGQRLNSNQPQHF
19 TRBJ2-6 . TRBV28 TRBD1 TGTGCCAGCAGCCGCCCAAGGGACAGCTCGACTTCTGGGGCCAACGTCCTGACTTTC CASSRPRDSSTSGANVLTF
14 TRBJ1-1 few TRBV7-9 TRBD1 TGTGCCAGCAGCTCCCATACAGGGGGCGTTGAAGCTTTCTTT CASSSHTGGVEAFF
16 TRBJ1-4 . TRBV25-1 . TGTGCCAGCAGTGACTACCAGACAGCCACTAATGAAAAACTGTTTTTT CASSDYQTATNEKLFF
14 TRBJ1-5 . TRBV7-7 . TGTGCCAGCAGCATAAGGGGGAACCATGGGCCCCAGCATTTT CASSIRGNHGPQHF
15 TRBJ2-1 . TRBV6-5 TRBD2 TGTGCCAGCAGCAGAACTAGCGTCTCCTACAATGAGCAGTTCTTC CASSRTSVSYNEQFF
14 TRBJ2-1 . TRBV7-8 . TGTGCCAGCAGCTTCTATACCCCTCAGGATGAGCAGTTCTTC CASSFYTPQDEQFF
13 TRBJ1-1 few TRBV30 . TGTGCCTGGAGTGCCATGTTGAACACTGAAGCTTTCTTT CAWSAMLNTEAFF
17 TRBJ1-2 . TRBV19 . TGTGCCAGTACCACCGGGGGGACTTATACCTCCAACTATGGCTACACCTTC CASTTGGTYTSNYGYTF
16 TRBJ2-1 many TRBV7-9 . TGTGCCAGCAGCTGCGAGCAGGGGGAGGCTTACAATGAGCAGTTCTTC CASSCEQGEAYNEQFF
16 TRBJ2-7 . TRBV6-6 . TGTGCCAGCATAAGAAGGGGGGGACAGACACGTAACGAGCAGTACTTC CASIRRGGQTRNEQYF